The rows below give T cell receptor beta chains drawn from one sample of a study of cytomegalovirus exposure and HLA in healthy donors. Using immunoSEQ multiplex PCR, the repertoire was profiled, and TCRdb retains in-frame clones only, with some absent. The data contain some 120,000 clones, 55% to 65% of them singletons. Source material: PBMCs. The source of these receptors is a woman aged 40 to 50 in good health and CMV-seropositive. Both conserved end residues are part of each CDR3. D genes are given only for firm matches. A row's size may be missing; if present it is once, few, many or a size class.

V gene: TRBV6-5
clone size: .
D gene: .
J gene: TRBJ1-3
CDR3 DNA: TGTGCCAGCAGTTACACAGGAGAATACTCTGGAAACACCATATATTTT
CDR3 protein: CASSYTGEYSGNTIYF

V gene: TRBV6-5
clone size: .
D gene: .
J gene: TRBJ1-3
CDR3 DNA: TGTGCCAGCAGTTACTCAGCCACCCCAGGAAACACCATATATTTT
CDR3 protein: CASSYSATPGNTIYF

V gene: TRBV6-5
clone size: .
D gene: .
J gene: TRBJ2-7
CDR3 DNA: TGTGCCAGCACAAGTCGGGTTCCCTCCTACGAGCAGTACTTC
CDR3 protein: CASTSRVPSYEQYF

V gene: TRBV6-4
clone size: .
D gene: .
J gene: TRBJ2-7
CDR3 DNA: TGTGCCAGCAGTGGTCTCGGTGGGAGCAATCTTCAAATCATATACGAGCAGTACTTC
CDR3 protein: CASSGLGGSNLQIIYEQYF

V gene: TRBV5-6
clone size: .
D gene: TRBD1
J gene: TRBJ2-1
CDR3 DNA: TGTGCCAGCAACCAGGGGGCTAGCTCCTACAATGAGCAGTTCTTC
CDR3 protein: CASNQGASSYNEQFF

V gene: TRBV6-5
clone size: few
D gene: TRBD1
J gene: TRBJ2-7
CDR3 DNA: TGTGCCAGCAGCGGGACAGGGGTTGAGCAGTACTTC
CDR3 protein: CASSGTGVEQYF

V gene: TRBV7-9
clone size: .
D gene: .
J gene: TRBJ2-7
CDR3 DNA: TGTGCCAGCAGCCCTAATTGGGAGGCCTCGGCTCCCTACGAGCAGTACTTC
CDR3 protein: CASSPNWEASAPYEQYF

V gene: TRBV19
clone size: few
D gene: TRBD1
J gene: TRBJ1-4
CDR3 DNA: TGTGCCAGTAACAGGGGTAATGAAAAACTGTTTTTT
CDR3 protein: CASNRGNEKLFF

V gene: TRBV7-2
clone size: .
D gene: .
J gene: TRBJ1-2
CDR3 DNA: TGTGCCAGCAGCTTAGACAGCTATGGCTACACCTTC
CDR3 protein: CASSLDSYGYTF

V gene: TRBV5-6
clone size: .
D gene: .
J gene: TRBJ2-2
CDR3 DNA: TGTGCCAGCAGCCCGGCCTGGGGGCAGGGGTCAAACACCGGGGAGCTGTTTTTT
CDR3 protein: CASSPAWGQGSNTGELFF

V gene: TRBV4-3
clone size: .
D gene: .
J gene: TRBJ2-4
CDR3 DNA: TGCGCCAGCAGCCAAGATAGACAGAGTGACATTCAGTACTTC
CDR3 protein: CASSQDRQSDIQYF

V gene: TRBV6-5
clone size: .
D gene: .
J gene: TRBJ1-1
CDR3 DNA: TGTGCCAGCAGTTACTCGGCGGGAGAAGAAGCTTTCTTT
CDR3 protein: CASSYSAGEEAFF

V gene: TRBV18
clone size: .
D gene: .
J gene: TRBJ1-1
CDR3 DNA: TGTGCCAGCTCACCGCCTTCCCGCGGCGGGTTGGAAGCTTTCTTT
CDR3 protein: CASSPPSRGGLEAFF

V gene: TRBV27
clone size: .
D gene: .
J gene: TRBJ1-1
CDR3 DNA: TGTGCCAGCAGTCCTCAGGGCCCAAACACTGAAGCTTTCTTT
CDR3 protein: CASSPQGPNTEAFF

V gene: TRBV5-8
clone size: .
D gene: TRBD1
J gene: TRBJ2-5
CDR3 DNA: TGTGCCAGCAGCTCTCTGGACAGGGGGAGAATAGACCAAGAGACCCAGTACTTC
CDR3 protein: CASSSLDRGRIDQETQYF

V gene: TRBV4-1
clone size: .
D gene: .
J gene: TRBJ2-2
CDR3 DNA: TGCGCCAGCAGCCAAGATTCCAGGGGATACACCGGGGAGCTGTTTTTT
CDR3 protein: CASSQDSRGYTGELFF

V gene: TRBV9
clone size: .
D gene: TRBD2
J gene: TRBJ2-7
CDR3 DNA: TGTGCCAGCAGCCCAAGCGGGGGGACTTTTATACAGTACGAGCAGTACTTC
CDR3 protein: CASSPSGGTFIQYEQYF

V gene: TRBV2
clone size: .
D gene: TRBD1
J gene: TRBJ2-1
CDR3 DNA: TGTGCCAGCATCGTGGGGACAGTTATAACCTACAATGAGCAGTTCTTC
CDR3 protein: CASIVGTVITYNEQFF

V gene: TRBV14
clone size: few
D gene: .
J gene: TRBJ2-7
CDR3 DNA: TGTGCCAGCAGCCAAGGGTCCGACAGATTCTCCTACGAGCAGTACTTC
CDR3 protein: CASSQGSDRFSYEQYF

V gene: TRBV7-2
clone size: .
D gene: .
J gene: TRBJ1-5
CDR3 DNA: TGTGCCAGCAGCTTACTAGGAAGCAATCAGCCCCAGCATTTT
CDR3 protein: CASSLLGSNQPQHF

V gene: TRBV7-2
clone size: .
D gene: TRBD2
J gene: TRBJ2-3
CDR3 DNA: TGTGCCAGCAGCCCAGAAAGAGTAGCGGGGCTTACGCAGTATTTT
CDR3 protein: CASSPERVAGLTQYF

V gene: TRBV27
clone size: .
D gene: .
J gene: TRBJ1-1
CDR3 DNA: TGTGCCAGCAGTTTACGGCAGGGAATCACTGAAGCTTTCTTT
CDR3 protein: CASSLRQGITEAFF

V gene: TRBV18
clone size: few
D gene: .
J gene: TRBJ1-2
CDR3 DNA: TGTGCCAGCTCACCGCGTACAGACAGGACAACCTATGGCTACACCTTC
CDR3 protein: CASSPRTDRTTYGYTF

V gene: TRBV5-4
clone size: .
D gene: .
J gene: TRBJ2-3
CDR3 DNA: TGTGCCAGCAGCTTGGTGGCCTCAGATACGCAGTATTTT
CDR3 protein: CASSLVASDTQYF